The 25 T cell receptor beta chains in this list originate from one sample, sequenced in a study of molecular identifiers for immune sequencing clone quantification (dated by TCRdb to the late 2010s). Library method: PCR. The reads were generated on a NextSeq 500. Using fastp at Q25 and MiXCR, TCRdb reprocessed the public reads and kept productive beta chains. One record per CDR3 amino acid sequence lists the most common genes and DNA. The sample table contains some 580,000 distinct CDR3 sequences; only one count was recorded for 25% of them. The ten largest account for about 0.84% of the sample. The sequenced sample consisted of naive CD8+ T cells from blood, with Jurkat cell RNA spiked in. The cell subset or site label for this specimen denotes: FACS-sorted CD8+CD4-CCR7+CD45RA+ naive T cells. The source of these receptors is a human donor in good health. Some libraries in this study had Jurkat cell RNA spiked in.

In this sample, this clonotype turned up a few times. CDR3 sequence (DNA): TGTGCCTGGAGTTTAAAGGCTTACACTGAAGCTTTCTTT. Amino acids: CAWSLKAYTEAFF. The V and J genes are TRBV30 and TRBJ1-1; no firm D call. The CDR3 is 13 residues long. V dropped 2 bases and J dropped 3 bases, with 10 bases sitting between them. CDR1 is GTSNPN, CDR2 SVGIG, per germline (reference sequence). The full variable domain, completed using reference TRBV30 and TRBJ1-1, is SQTIHQWPATLVQPVGSPLSLECTVEGTSNPNLYWYRQAAGRGLQLLFYSVGIGQISSEVPQNLSASRPQDRQFILSSKKLLLSDSGFYLCAWSLKAYTEAFFGQGTRLTVV.

Details on this clonotype: Given a much more abundant clone one base away, this may be a read error. The chain recombines TRBV7-9 with TRBJ2-7; weak D call: TRBD2 (5 bases). V was pared by 11 bases and J by 6 bases, with 14 bases between. The CDR3 has 11 amino acids. Germline CDR1 is SEHNR and CDR2 is FQNEAQ (reference sequence). CDR3: CARGSGLEQYF. CDR3 coding DNA: TGTGCCCGCGGGTCAGGCCTCGAGCAGTACTTC.

Comment on this clonotype: A much larger clone differs from this one at a single base, so this may be a read error. A read error is likely, as this CDR3 ends without the conserved phenylalanine or tryptophan. The V and J genes are TRBV12-3 or TRBV12-4 and TRBJ2-3; possible D gene TRBD2, 5 bases. The CDR3 runs 14 residues. Trimming shortened V by 7 bases and J by 3 bases, and 14 bases separated the two germline ends. The CDR3 loop reads CASTPRGMTDTQYL. In DNA, the CDR3 is TGTGCCAGCACCCCTCGGGGAATGACAGATACGCAGTATCTT.

This clonotype was detected many times. An end of the junction does not agree with germline; a read error may underlie this. The rearrangement joins TRBV7-9 to TRBJ2-5; D unclear. The CDR3 runs to 13 residues. The germline CDR1 and CDR2 sequences are SEHNR and FQNEAQ (reference sequence). CDR3 DNA sequence: TGCGCCAGCAGCTTGGCCATCCAAGAGACCCAGTACTTC. Its protein is CASSLAIQETQYF. Full variable domain (outside the CDR3, taken from reference TRBV7-9 and TRBJ2-5): DTGVSQNPRHKITKRGQNVTFRCDPISEHNRLYWYRQTLGQGPEFLTYFQNEAQLEKSRLLSDRFSAERPKGSFSTLEIQRTEQGDSAMYLCASSLAIQETQYFGPGTRLLVL.

This clonotype was counted at least ten times. V is TRBV7-2 and J is TRBJ2-7, with 16 bases matching TRBD2. The CDR3 has 15 residues. V lost 6 bases and J lost 7; bases outside the gene matches: 6. From germline, CDR1 is SGHTA and CDR2 FQGNSA. The CDR3 loop reads CASRLGLAGGQEQYF. CDR3 in DNA: TGTGCCAGCAGACTGGGACTAGCGGGGGGGCAGGAGCAGTACTTC.

On this clonotype: This sequence may be a read error, since a much larger clone differs from it by one base. This chain uses TRBV5-1 with TRBJ2-2, with 12 bases lining up with TRBD2. In germline, CDR1 is SGHRS, CDR2 YFSETQ. This CDR3 is built from 18 residues. The CDR3 DNA reads TGCGCCAGCAGCTCTAGACTAGCGGGAGTAATGAACCCCGGGGAGCTGTTTTTT. It is translated as CASSSRLAGVMNPGELFF.

The chain joins TRBV6-5 to TRBJ2-5; TRBD2 aligns across 8 bases. V gave up 3 bases and J gave up 5 bases; unmatched junction bases: 2. The CDR3 is 13 amino acids. Germline V gene data show CDR1 as MNHEY and CDR2 as SVGAGI. The CDR3 DNA reads as TGTGCCAGCAGTTATTCGGGAGGGGAGACCCAGTACTTC. It translates to CASSYSGGETQYF.

This clonotype was detected only a few times. The CDR3 region is CASSLETNYGYTF. The CDR3 region has the DNA TGTGCCAGCAGCTTAGAAACTAACTATGGCTACACCTTC. This chain joins TRBV7-9 and TRBJ1-2; no firm D call. Germline V gene lookup returns CDR1 SEHNR and CDR2 FQNEAQ (reference sequence). CDR3 length: 13 amino acids. Trimming stripped 1 base from V and 0 bases from J, with 3 bases between. Full variable domain (outside the CDR3, taken from reference TRBV7-9 and TRBJ1-2): DTGVSQNPRHKITKRGQNVTFRCDPISEHNRLYWYRQTLGQGPEFLTYFQNEAQLEKSRLLSDRFSAERPKGSFSTLEIQRTEQGDSAMYLCASSLETNYGYTFGSGTRLTVV.

This chain connects TRBV7-6 to TRBJ2-1; D ambiguous. V gave up 3 bases and J gave up 9 bases, with 9 bases separating them. Germline values: CDR1 SGHVS, CDR2 FNYEAQ. The CDR3 runs to 12 residues. The CDR3 spells CASSFLNVEQFF. CDR3 nucleotide sequence: TGTGCCAGCAGCTTTCTGAACGTTGAGCAGTTCTTC.

This clonotype was observed many times. The chain couples TRBV30 to TRBJ2-5; no clear D. V lost 3 bases and J 5 bases, leaving 7 bases between the germline ends. There are 11 residues in the CDR3. Germline V lookup: CDR1 GTSNPN, CDR2 SVGIG (reference sequence). CDR3 residues: CAWSQMETQYF. For the CDR3, the DNA is TGTGCCTGGAGCCAGATGGAGACCCAGTACTTC. Based on the CDR3 plus reference TRBV30 and TRBJ2-5, the full variable domain is SQTIHQWPATLVQPVGSPLSLECTVEGTSNPNLYWYRQAAGRGLQLLFYSVGIGQISSEVPQNLSASRPQDRQFILSSKKLLLSDSGFYLCAWSQMETQYFGPGTRLLVL.

This clonotype was counted at least ten times. This chain links TRBV24-1 with TRBJ2-2; no firm D call. The V gene's germline CDR1 is KGHDR and CDR2 SFDVKD. Between the trimmed V and J ends, which lost 5 bases and 6 bases, there was a span of 6 bases. The CDR3 totals 12 residues. Written as DNA, the CDR3 is TGTGCCACCAGTGGCATAGCCGGGGAGCTGTTTTTT. Translating it yields CATSGIAGELFF.

The chain combines TRBV3-1 with TRBJ2-5; 14 bases match TRBD2. V shed 5 bases, J shed 1 base, and the junction held 12 bases outside the gene matches. Germline V gene lookup returns CDR1 LGHDT and CDR2 YNNKEL (reference sequence). The CDR3 is 19 amino acids. Here the CDR3 DNA reads TGTGCCAGCAGCTCCACAACGGGACTAGCGGGAGTTGGCCAAGAGACCCAGTACTTC. It translates to CASSSTTGLAGVGQETQYF.

Remarks on this clonotype: This may arise from a read error, as a much more abundant clone is one base away. The chain couples TRBV12-5 to TRBJ1-1, with a possible D match to TRBD1 (5 bases). Germline-derived CDR1 and CDR2 are LGHNT and FRNRAP. The CDR3 is 12 amino acids. The CDR3 region is CASGLVGAEALF. The CDR3 coding sequence is TGTGCTAGTGGTTTGGTAGGGGCTGAAGCTTTGTTT.

This rearrangement joins TRBV6-5 to TRBJ2-1; TRBD2 aligns across 13 bases. V was clipped by 10 bases and J by 2 bases; unmatched bases: 8. Germline CDR1 and CDR2: MNHEY and SVGAGI. The CDR3 is made up of 16 amino acids. The CDR3 protein is CATRTSGSSAYNEQFF. CDR3 bases: TGTGCCACCAGGACTAGCGGGAGTAGCGCCTACAATGAGCAGTTCTTC.

This chain links TRBV13 with TRBJ1-5, with D perhaps matching TRBD1 (5 bases). The germline V gene encodes CDR1 PRHDT and CDR2 FYEKMQ (reference sequence). The V end was cut by 5 bases, the J end by 7 bases, with 12 bases between. The CDR3 runs 13 residues. CDR3 in DNA: TGTGCCAGCAGCGGGGGGGGGAGACAGCCCCAGCATTTT. This gives the protein CASSGGGRQPQHF.

Ten or more counts support this clonotype. The chain carries TRBV5-6 and TRBJ2-3, with D hard to call. Trimming cost V 0 bases and J 4 bases, with 9 bases left between them. The length of the CDR3 is 14 residues. CDR1 and CDR2 from the germline V gene are SGHDT and YYEEEE. The CDR3 loop is CASSLVTASDTQYF. CDR3 nucleotides: TGTGCCAGCAGCTTGGTGACGGCTTCAGATACGCAGTATTTT.

CDR3 amino acids: CASSQRGRTEAFF. CDR3 nucleotides: TGCGCCAGCAGCCAAAGGGGAAGAACTGAAGCTTTCTTT. J is TRBJ1-1 and V is TRBV4-1, with D maybe TRBD1 (5 bases). The germline gives CDR1 MGHRA, CDR2 YSYEKL. The V end lost 2 bases, the J end lost 5 bases, and 9 bases lay between the germline ends. The CDR3 runs to 13 residues.

This clonotype appeared a few times. Germline is not matched at one junction end, which may reflect a read error. The rearrangement joins TRBV9 to TRBJ2-2, with 7 nucleotides matching TRBD2. In germline, CDR1 is SGDLS, CDR2 YYNGEE. This CDR3 has 15 amino acids. CDR3 in DNA: TGTGCCGGCAGCGTACTGGCGGGGGAGGCCGGGGAGCTGTTTTTT. Amino acid sequence: CAGSVLAGEAGELFF.

This clonotype occurred a few times. V and J are TRBV6-2 or TRBV6-3 and TRBJ2-7; D uncertain. The CDR3 consists of 11 residues. CDR1 and CDR2 (germline): MNHEY, SVGEGT. V lost 8 bases and J 3 bases, leaving 8 bases between the germline ends. In nucleotides, the CDR3 is TGTGCCAGCCGATCCAACTACGAGCAGTACTTC. Protein: CASRSNYEQYF.

Ten or more counts support this clonotype. The chain uses TRBV4-1 and TRBJ1-2, with 7 nucleotides matching TRBD1. V was pared by 1 base and J by 4 bases, with 3 bases of the junction left unmatched. The CDR3 is made up of 14 amino acids. Germline assignment: CDR1 MGHRA and CDR2 YSYEKL. The DNA of the CDR3 is TGCGCCAGCAGCCAAGGACAGGGTCCCTATGGCTACACCTTC. This translates into CASSQGQGPYGYTF.

A note on this clonotype: This could be a read error, since a much larger clone is one nucleotide away. The chain joins TRBV12-3 or TRBV12-4 to TRBJ2-3, with D maybe TRBD2 (5 bases). V was trimmed by 7 bases and J by 3 bases, leaving 14 bases between them. CDR3 length: 14 residues. The CDR3 is CASTRSGLTDTQYF. The CDR3 DNA sequence: TGTGCCAGCACTCGATCGGGGTTGACAGATACGCAGTATTTT.

This clonotype was detected many times. The chain uses TRBV7-9 and TRBJ2-3; TRBD2 might be the D (6 bases). Germline loops: CDR1 SEHNR, CDR2 FQNEAQ (reference sequence). The V gene lost 3 bases and the J gene lost 1 base, with 8 bases spanning the gap. CDR3 length equals 14 residues. In nucleotides, the CDR3 is TGTGCCAGCAGCTTTCCGGGAGGCACAGATACGCAGTATTTT. It translates to CASSFPGGTDTQYF.

Regarding this clonotype: A read error may account for a junction end that differs from germline. This rearrangement joins TRBV9 to TRBJ1-2, with D possibly matching TRBD1 (6 bases). Germline V lookup: CDR1 SGDLS, CDR2 YYNGEE. This CDR3 comprises 15 residues. The CDR3 DNA reads TGTGCCAGCAGCGTTGGGGGGCGCCAGGGCTATGGCTACGCCTTC. It yields the protein CASSVGGRQGYGYAF.

This clonotype was seen only a few times. The chain recombines TRBV2 with TRBJ2-7, with unresolved D. Per the germline V gene, CDR1 is SNHLY and CDR2 is FYNNEI. V shed 4 bases and J shed 3 bases, with 7 bases lying between them. This CDR3 spans 12 amino acids. The CDR3 loop is CASSGMVYEQYF. The CDR3, as DNA: TGTGCCAGCAGTGGAATGGTCTACGAGCAGTACTTC.

The sample holds many counts of this clonotype. CDR3 sequence reads: CASSQFGELFF. The CDR3, as DNA: TGCGCCAGCAGCCAATTCGGGGAGCTGTTTTTT. The chain uses TRBV4-1 and TRBJ2-2; D remains ambiguous. CDR3 length: 11 amino acids. CDR1 and CDR2 (germline): MGHRA, YSYEKL. The ends were cut back, 2 bases at V and 7 bases at J, with 2 bases in the middle.